The 11 T cell receptor beta chains below all came from one sample that was sequenced in a study of identical twins' blood T cells. TCRdb reanalysed the 5' RACE reads using MiXCR and keeps one entry per CDR3 protein. The data hold 350,000 to 400,000 distinct CDR3 sequences, with 28% observed a single time. Specimen: PBMCs. These receptors originate from a woman between 18 and 50 years old in good health.

The CDR3 nucleotides read TGTGCCAGCAGTCCGACCGGGACTAGCCCATACAATGAGCAGTTCTTC. The encoded protein is CASSPTGTSPYNEQFF. This chain joins TRBV12-3 or TRBV12-4 and TRBJ2-1; TRBD2 aligns across 9 bases. This CDR3 spans 16 amino acids. V gave up 5 bases and J gave up 4 bases; unmatched junction bases: 9.

This clonotype was seen ten or more times. This rearrangement joins TRBV6-5 to TRBJ1-1; D is uncertain. Trimming cost V 2 bases and J 9 bases, with 7 bases left between them. Germline CDR1 reads MNHEY; CDR2 reads SVGAGI. The CDR3 consists of 11 residues. CDR3 sequence reads: CASSYAQKAFF. In nucleotides, the CDR3 is TGTGCCAGCAGTTACGCGCAGAAAGCTTTCTTT.

The chain uses TRBV2 and TRBJ1-2, with unresolved D. Germline lookup yields CDR1 SNHLY and CDR2 FYNNEI. V shed 7 bases and J shed 7 bases, with 16 bases lying between them. The CDR3 runs 13 residues. The CDR3 DNA reads TGTGCCAGCAATGATCTCCCGTTCGGTGGCTACACCTTC. This translates into CASNDLPFGGYTF.

This clonotype was seen only a few times. The chain carries TRBV4-1 and TRBJ2-7; no firm D call. The germline V gene encodes CDR1 MGHRA and CDR2 YSYEKL. V dropped 0 bases and J dropped 7 bases, with 7 bases sitting between them. CDR3 size: 12 residues. CDR3 in DNA: TGCGCCAGCAGCCAAGATGAAAAGGAGCAGTACTTC. This sequence encodes CASSQDEKEQYF.

The V call is TRBV6-5, the J call TRBJ1-2, with D tentatively TRBD1 (5 bases). The V end lost 5 bases, the J end lost 7 bases, and 17 bases lay between the germline ends. Germline V gives CDR1 MNHEY, CDR2 SVGAGI. The CDR3 sequence is 14 residues long. CDR3 nucleotides: TGTGCCAGCAGTCCCCCCGACAGACTCTGTGGCTACACCTTC. This translates into CASSPPDRLCGYTF.

The V call is TRBV7-2, the J call TRBJ2-1, with D maybe TRBD2 (5 bases). Germline V lookup: CDR1 SGHTA, CDR2 FQGNSA. Trimming left V 3 bases short and J 2 bases short, with 17 bases between. The CDR3 consists of 17 residues. The CDR3 region is CASSFIEGPHPYNEQFF. Written as DNA, the CDR3 is TGTGCCAGCAGCTTTATAGAGGGTCCTCACCCCTACAATGAGCAGTTCTTC.

This chain uses TRBV20-1 with TRBJ1-1, with TRBD1 matching over 7 bases. The CDR3 length is 13 residues. V dropped 6 bases and J dropped 0; count of bases not matched to a gene: 4. The germline gives CDR1 DFQATT, CDR2 SNEGSKA (reference sequence). The CDR3 region is CSAPTGMNTEAFF. CDR3 in DNA: TGCAGTGCCCCGACAGGGATGAACACTGAAGCTTTCTTT.

The J gene is TRBJ1-1, the V gene TRBV6-2 or TRBV6-3; no clear D gene. This CDR3 has 13 residues. The V end lost 6 bases, the J end lost 9 bases, and 17 bases lay between the germline ends. Germline V lookup: CDR1 MNHEY, CDR2 SVGEGT. The CDR3, as DNA: TGTGCCAGCAGCCGCCCTTTTGAATCTCAAGCTTTCTTT. Protein sequence: CASSRPFESQAFF.

This clonotype was found a few times. This chain connects TRBV24-1 to TRBJ2-2; 8 bases map to TRBD1. Germline CDR1 reads KGHDR; CDR2 reads SFDVKD. The CDR3 loop spans 15 amino acids. V lost 4 bases to trimming and J lost 2 bases; unmatched junction nucleotides: 2. The CDR3 spells CATSETGANTGELFF. DNA for the CDR3: TGTGCCACCAGTGAGACAGGGGCCAACACCGGGGAGCTGTTTTTT.

This clonotype has just a few counts. The chain has TRBV14 and TRBJ2-3; D is unclear. This CDR3 spans 16 amino acids. V lost 0 bases and J lost 4, with 14 bases in between. Germline CDR1 SGHDN, CDR2 FVKESK. CDR3 sequence (DNA): TGTGCCAGCAGCCAAGAGGGCCCGGAAAAGGCAGATACGCAGTATTTT. As protein: CASSQEGPEKADTQYF.

Points on this clonotype: Given a much more abundant clone one base away, this may be a read error. Because the CDR3 is missing its conserved closing phenylalanine or tryptophan, this is likely a read error. The gene calls are TRBV6-1 and TRBJ2-3; D not resolved. The ends were cut back, 4 bases at V and 2 bases at J, with 10 bases in the middle. The V gene's germline CDR1 is MNHNS and CDR2 SASEGT. The CDR3 is 14 amino acids. The CDR3 loop is CASSGSGNTDTQYS. CDR3 DNA sequence: TGTGCCAGCAGTGGATCTGGAAACACAGATACGCAGTATTCT.